Presented here are 10 T cell receptor beta chains from one specimen sequenced in a study of T-cell memory formation after mild COVID-19. TCRdb independently ran MiXCR on the 5' RACE reads; one entry per CDR3 protein. Of hundreds of thousands of distinct CDR3 sequences listed, around 17% are singletons. The specimen was PBMCs or a T cell subset sorted from them (not recorded which). These receptors came from a man younger than 30 who had mild COVID-19 (a few samples of this study predate the infection). Cell type and time point are not known.

This chain connects TRBV7-6 to TRBJ2-2; D is possibly TRBD2 (7 bases). CDR1 is SGHVS and CDR2 is FNYEAQ in the germline V gene. V was pared by 3 bases and J by 9 bases, with 20 bases between. The CDR3 runs 16 residues. The CDR3 DNA reads as TGTGCCAGCAGCTTGCGGGGGCCGGCCAAGGGCTGGGAGCTGTTTTTT. This translates into CASSLRGPAKGWELFF.

This clonotype was seen a few times. CDR3 residues: CASSPLLGQLDTQYF. CDR3 nucleotides: TGTGCCAGCAGTCCCCTCCTCGGACAGTTAGATACGCAGTATTTT. The rearrangement joins TRBV28 to TRBJ2-3, with D maybe TRBD1 (6 bases). CDR1 is MDHEN, CDR2 SYDVKM, per germline. This CDR3 has 15 residues. V was trimmed by 5 bases and J by 5 bases, leaving 17 bases between them.

This clonotype was seen only a few times. V usage is TRBV11-2 and J usage is TRBJ2-7; either TRBD1 or TRBD2 may supply D (5 bases each). Germline V gives CDR1 SGHAT, CDR2 FQNNGV. Trimming took off 4 bases at V and 2 bases at J, with 15 bases between the two ends. The CDR3 runs 15 residues. The CDR3 reads CASSSYRDGTYEQYF. The CDR3 DNA is TGTGCCAGCAGCTCATACCGGGACGGGACCTACGAGCAGTACTTC.

This sequence joins TRBV27 and TRBJ2-7; D possibly corresponds to TRBD1 (6 bases). The V end lost 6 bases, the J end lost 4 bases, and 19 bases lay between the germline ends. The CDR3 consists of 15 residues. CDR1 MNHEY and CDR2 SMNVEV come from the germline V gene (reference sequence). The CDR3 nucleotides are TGTGCCAGCAGCCGCCAGGGGCGCGGACCATACGAGCAGTACTTC. This translates into CASSRQGRGPYEQYF.

The chain employs TRBV7-2 and TRBJ2-5; either TRBD1 or TRBD2 may supply D (5 bases each). Germline values: CDR1 SGHTA, CDR2 FQGNSA. This CDR3 is 14 amino acids long. V was clipped by 5 bases and J by 2 bases, with 12 bases between them. The CDR3, as DNA: TGTGCCAGCAGCCCTAGCAGACAGCAAGAGACCCAGTACTTC. Its protein is CASSPSRQQETQYF.

The chain carries TRBV7-9 and TRBJ1-1; D remains unclear. The CDR3 has 14 amino acids. Trimming removed 5 bases at V and 6 bases at J, with 16 bases between. Germline values: CDR1 SEHNR, CDR2 FQNEAQ (reference sequence). The CDR3 loop reads CASSPGRPLAEAFF. In DNA, the CDR3 is TGTGCCAGCAGCCCCGGGAGGCCTCTCGCTGAAGCTTTCTTT.

This clonotype was picked up a small number of times. J is TRBJ1-6 and V is TRBV7-2; no clear D gene. The ends were cut back, 3 bases at V and 13 bases at J, with 16 bases in the middle. CDR3 length: 14 amino acids. Germline V gives CDR1 SGHTA, CDR2 FQGNSA. This chain's CDR3 is CASSFRGGGVPLHF. DNA for the CDR3: TGTGCCAGCAGCTTCCGAGGTGGTGGGGTCCCCCTCCACTTT.

This chain uses TRBV4-3 with TRBJ1-1; D remains unclear. The V end was cut by 0 bases, the J end by 10 bases, with 12 bases between. This CDR3 is built from 13 residues. The germline CDR1 and CDR2 sequences are LGHNA and YSLEER. CDR3 nucleotide sequence: TGCGCCAGCAGCCAAGATCTGGGCGGAGTAGCTTTCTTT. It codes for CASSQDLGGVAFF.

This clonotype was observed a few times. J is TRBJ2-2 and V is TRBV5-1, with D possibly matching TRBD2 (6 bases). The CDR3 runs 15 residues. Germline CDR1 reads SGHRS; CDR2 reads YFSETQ. V lost 0 bases and J 4 bases, leaving 10 bases between the germline ends. CDR3 loop: CASSLVEGATGELFF. In DNA, the CDR3 is TGCGCCAGCAGCTTGGTGGAGGGTGCCACCGGGGAGCTGTTTTTT.

There are many counts of this clonotype. The rearrangement links TRBV6-5 to TRBJ1-5, with no clear D. Germline-derived CDR1 and CDR2 are MNHEY and SVGAGI. The CDR3 is made up of 14 amino acids. V lost 5 bases to trimming and J lost 0 bases, with 8 bases between them. The CDR3 nucleotides are TGTGCCAGCAGTATAAGTTATAGCAATCAGCCCCAGCATTTT. This codes for CASSISYSNQPQHF.